This T cell receptor beta chain was sequenced for a study of cytomegalovirus exposure and HLA in healthy donors. Researchers ran the PCR with 60 Vbeta and 13 Jbeta primers. Profiling relied on immunoSEQ multiplex PCR, and the TCRdb table lists in-frame clones only, not all of them. The sample includes 140,000 to 150,000 clones, under 90% of them seen just once. This clone was counted ten times or more. The trim removed 4 bases at V and 3 bases at J, leaving 8 bases unmatched. This CDR3 is 16 amino acids long. The germline V gene encodes CDR1 SGHRS and CDR2 YFSETQ. The chain employs TRBV5-1 and TRBJ2-1, with TRBD2 matching 9 bases. The sequenced material came from PBMCs. This TCR was sampled from a boy between 2 and 10 years old in good health and CMV-seronegative. CDR3 coding DNA: TGCGCCAGCAGCGTTGTTCCTAGCGGGGTCTACAATGAGCAGTTCTTC. Amino acids: CASSVVPSGVYNEQFF.